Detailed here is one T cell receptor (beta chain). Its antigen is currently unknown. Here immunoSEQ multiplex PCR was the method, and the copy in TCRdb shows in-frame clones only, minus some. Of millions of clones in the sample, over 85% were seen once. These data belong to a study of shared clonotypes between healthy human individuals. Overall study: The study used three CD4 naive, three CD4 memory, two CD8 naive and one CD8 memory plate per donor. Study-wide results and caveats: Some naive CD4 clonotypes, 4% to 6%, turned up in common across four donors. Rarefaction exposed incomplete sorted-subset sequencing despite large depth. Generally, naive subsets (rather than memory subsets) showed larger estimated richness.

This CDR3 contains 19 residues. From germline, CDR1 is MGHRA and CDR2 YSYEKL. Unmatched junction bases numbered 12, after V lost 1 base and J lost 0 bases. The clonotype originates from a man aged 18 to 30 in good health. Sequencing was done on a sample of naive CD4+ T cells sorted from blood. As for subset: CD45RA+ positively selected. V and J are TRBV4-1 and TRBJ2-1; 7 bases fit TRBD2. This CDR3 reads CASSQGQRESRSSYNEQFF. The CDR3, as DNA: TGCGCCAGCAGCCAAGGCCAGCGGGAAAGCCGGAGCTCCTACAATGAGCAGTTCTTC.